This passage covers 14 T cell receptor beta chains from one sample sequenced in a study of blood T cells in healthy people across ages. With a J-beta primer mix and a sample-barcoded 5' primer, a second PCR ran about 7 to 12 cycles. TCRdb recomputed calls from the 5' RACE reads with MiXCR, one row per CDR3 protein. The sample gives about 770,000 distinct CDR3 sequences, under 45% of which show up once; about 21% is in the top ten. Material for sequencing was blood. Receptor source: a man aged 55 to 70 in good health.

The genes are TRBV5-6 and TRBJ2-7; 7 bases are shared with TRBD1. This CDR3 is built from 14 residues. CDR1 is SGHDT and CDR2 is YYEEEE in the germline V gene. V trimming: 6 bases; J trimming: 3 bases; junction bases outside the gene matches: 9. The CDR3 spells CASTTGTALYEQYF. The CDR3 DNA reads TGTGCCAGCACGACCGGGACAGCCCTCTACGAGCAGTACTTC.

The chain combines TRBV12-3 or TRBV12-4 with TRBJ2-7, with D possibly being TRBD1 (5 bases). The V end was cut by 0 bases, the J end by 0 bases, with 12 bases between. This CDR3 spans 16 amino acids. The chain's CDR3 is CASSLAVAGNSYEQYF. The CDR3 coding sequence is TGTGCCAGCAGTTTAGCGGTTGCAGGGAACTCCTACGAGCAGTACTTC.

A word on this clonotype: This sequence may be a read error, since a much larger clone differs from it by one base. The rearrangement joins TRBV7-2 to TRBJ2-3; D remains unclear. This CDR3 contains 11 residues. The germline gives CDR1 SGHTA, CDR2 FQGNSA. CDR3 protein: CASSSSDMQYF. The DNA for the CDR3 is TGTGCCAGCAGCTCTTCAGATATGCAGTATTTT.

Here the CDR3 reads CASSEVTIQYF. CDR3 DNA sequence: TGTGCCAGCAGTGAAGTAACTATTCAGTACTTC. J is TRBJ2-7 and V is TRBV2; no clear D. Germline V CDR1 and CDR2: SNHLY, FYNNEI. The CDR3 extends over 11 amino acids. V shed 1 base and J shed 10 bases, with 8 bases lying between them.

V is TRBV10-3 and J is TRBJ1-5; 8 nucleotides agree with TRBD1. V trimming: 10 bases; J trimming: 5 bases; junction bases outside the gene matches: 13. Per germline, CDR1 ENHRY and CDR2 SYGVKD. This CDR3 spans 15 amino acids. CDR3 in DNA: TGTGCCACCTGTAGGACAGGGAGCTCCGATCAGCCCCAGCATTTT. It encodes CATCRTGSSDQPQHF.

The V call is TRBV14, the J call TRBJ1-6; 7 nucleotides agree with TRBD1. The germline CDR1 and CDR2 sequences are SGHDN and FVKESK. The CDR3 contains 15 residues. The junction had 4 bases not matched to a gene; V was cut back by 4 bases and J by 4 bases. CDR3 amino acids: CASSPRQGYNSPLHF. DNA for the CDR3: TGTGCCAGCAGCCCCCGACAGGGATATAATTCACCCCTCCACTTT. Combining the CDR3 with reference TRBV14 and TRBJ1-6 gives the whole variable domain EAGVTQFPSHSVIEKGQTVTLRCDPISGHDNLYWYRRVMGKEIKFLLHFVKESKQDESGMPNNRFLAERTGGTYSTLKVQPAELEDSGVYFCASSPRQGYNSPLHFGNGTRLTVT.

The chain combines TRBV2 with TRBJ1-2, with TRBD1 matching 7 bases. From germline, CDR1 is SNHLY and CDR2 FYNNEI. The CDR3 has 17 amino acids. Unmatched junction bases numbered 16, after V lost 3 bases and J lost 6 bases. The DNA for the CDR3 is TGTGCCAGCAGTGATTCCCCTCGCCGGGACAGAGATAATGGCTACACCTTC. It encodes CASSDSPRRDRDNGYTF.

In this sample, this clonotype turned up a few times. V gene TRBV20-1 combines with J gene TRBJ2-7, with 7 bases matching TRBD1. CDR1 is DFQATT, CDR2 SNEGSKA, per germline (reference sequence). The CDR3 contains 14 residues. Trimming cost V 6 bases and J 1 base; bases outside gene matches: 9. The CDR3 DNA is TGCAGTGCGCATTCCGGGACAGTGTCCTACGAGCAGTACTTC. Protein: CSAHSGTVSYEQYF.

This chain uses TRBV20-1 with TRBJ1-5; D is unclear. Germline lookup yields CDR1 DFQATT and CDR2 SNEGSKA (reference sequence). This CDR3 is 16 amino acids long. Trimming took off 5 bases at V and 3 bases at J, with 20 bases between the two ends. This CDR3 is CSAAPWEGRDNQPQHF. The CDR3 coding sequence is TGCAGTGCTGCCCCCTGGGAGGGCAGAGACAATCAGCCCCAGCATTTT.

In the case of this clonotype: A junction boundary mismatches the germline segment, possibly from a read error. The chain carries TRBV4-2 and TRBJ2-6; TRBD1 or TRBD2 may be the D gene (7 bases each). Germline CDR1 LGHNA, CDR2 YNFKEQ. This CDR3 comprises 16 residues. The CDR3 is CASSDREGAGANALTF. Here the CDR3 DNA reads TGTGCCAGCAGCGACAGGGAGGGCGCTGGGGCCAACGCCCTGACTTTC.

This clonotype was detected a few times. Germline and junction disagree at one end, which may indicate a read error. The chain combines TRBV28 with TRBJ2-7; 8 nucleotides agree with TRBD1. Germline CDR1 reads MDHEN; CDR2 reads SYDVKM. The CDR3 sequence is 14 residues long. CDR3 DNA: TGTGCCAGCAGTTTTTCGGGGACAGGCAGCGAGAAGTACTTC. Translation gives CASSFSGTGSEKYF.

This rearrangement joins TRBV4-3 to TRBJ2-3; TRBD1 matches at 8 bases. CDR3 length: 17 amino acids. V lost 0 bases and J lost 0; bases outside the gene matches: 5. Germline V gene sequence: CDR1 LGHNA, CDR2 YSLEER. As DNA, the CDR3 is TGCGCCAGCAGCCAAGACCCCAGGGGGCGAAGCACAGATACGCAGTATTTT. It translates to CASSQDPRGRSTDTQYF.

The V gene is TRBV29-1, the J gene TRBJ1-5; D gene ambiguous. CDR1 and CDR2 from the germline V gene are SQVTM and ANQGSEA. Trimming took 2 bases from V and 3 from J, leaving 17 bases between them. The CDR3 consists of 16 residues. The CDR3 is CSVELVTRVVNQPQHF. Here the CDR3 DNA reads TGCAGCGTTGAATTAGTTACCAGAGTGGTCAATCAGCCCCAGCATTTT.

Ten or more counts support this clonotype. The V and J genes are TRBV20-1 and TRBJ2-1; 10 bases are a match to TRBD2. J was trimmed by 8 bases and V by 1 base; bases with no gene match: 5. The CDR3 consists of 14 residues. The germline V gene encodes CDR1 DFQATT and CDR2 SNEGSKA (reference sequence). In nucleotides, the CDR3 is TGCAGTGCTAGAGTAAGCGGGGGGGCTGATGAGCAGTTCTTC. Translating gives CSARVSGGADEQFF.